This T cell receptor (beta chain) derives from a study of blood T cell repertoires in COVID-19. At the level of the study: Donors in the United States, Italy and Spain gave samples during acute or convalescent COVID-19.

The CDR3 totals 13 residues. CDR1 is SGHAT and CDR2 is FQNNGV in the germline V gene. V was clipped by 4 bases and J by 7 bases, with 13 bases between them. Produced via immunoSEQ multiplex PCR; TCRdb's table is partial and in-frame only. The data show a few hundred thousand clones, with 89% seen just once and 5% to 7.5% held by the top ten. What was sequenced was peripheral blood. The receptor's source is a man younger than 30 who had recovered from COVID-19. The V call is TRBV11-2, the J call TRBJ1-2, with D hard to call. CDR3 bases: TGTGCCAGCAGCTCAGGAGAGGGTGGTGGCTACACCTTC. This sequence encodes CASSSGEGGGYTF.